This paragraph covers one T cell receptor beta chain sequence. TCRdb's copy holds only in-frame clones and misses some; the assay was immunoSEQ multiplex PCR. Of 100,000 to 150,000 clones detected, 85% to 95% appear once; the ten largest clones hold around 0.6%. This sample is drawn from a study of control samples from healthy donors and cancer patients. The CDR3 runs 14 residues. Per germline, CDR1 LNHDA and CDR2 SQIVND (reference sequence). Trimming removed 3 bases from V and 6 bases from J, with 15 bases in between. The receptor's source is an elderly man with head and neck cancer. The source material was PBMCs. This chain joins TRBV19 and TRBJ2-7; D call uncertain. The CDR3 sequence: CASSITTTRIEQYF. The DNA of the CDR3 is TGTGCCAGTAGTATTACGACCACCCGCATCGAGCAGTACTTC.